The 11 T cell receptor beta chains below all came from one sample that was sequenced in a study of blood T cell repertoires in COVID-19. Only in-frame clones appear in the TCRdb table, and some are missing; sequencing was by immunoSEQ multiplex PCR. This repertoire shows roughly 290,000 clones, 75% to 95% found once; its top ten account for 6% to 7%. The specimen was peripheral blood. These receptor sequences come from a woman aged 25-40 years with COVID-19, enrolled during active disease.

V gene TRBV6-1 combines with J gene TRBJ2-3; the D is unclear. CDR3 size: 13 residues. CDR1 and CDR2 from the germline V gene are MNHNS and SASEGT. Trimming cost V 2 bases and J 1 base, with 4 bases left between them. CDR3 in DNA: TGTGCCAGCAGTGAATCGGGCACAGATACGCAGTATTTT. This translates into CASSESGTDTQYF.

The gene calls are TRBV6-2 or TRBV6-3 and TRBJ2-2; D uncertain. Looked up from germline, CDR1 is MNHEY and CDR2 is SVGEGT. Trimming took 1 base from V and 5 from J, leaving 8 bases between them. This CDR3 is 14 amino acids long. CDR3 amino acids: CASSYFTGTGELFF. Here the CDR3 DNA reads TGTGCCAGCAGTTACTTCACCGGGACCGGGGAGCTGTTTTTT.

As concerns this clone: This same CDR3 is encoded by further DNA sequences in the sample. The rearrangement links TRBV2 to TRBJ1-2; 8 bases agree with TRBD1. This CDR3 comprises 13 residues. V lost 2 bases and J lost 6; bases outside the gene matches: 2. Germline assignment: CDR1 SNHLY and CDR2 FYNNEI. In nucleotides, the CDR3 is TGTGCCAGCAGTGAACAGGGGGCAGATGGCTACACCTTC. Amino acids: CASSEQGADGYTF.

This chain uses TRBV5-6 with TRBJ1-2; TRBD1 matches at 9 bases. The CDR3 is made up of 16 amino acids. Per germline, CDR1 SGHDT and CDR2 YYEEEE. Trimming removed 5 bases from V and 4 bases from J; junction bases left unmatched: 12. In DNA form, the CDR3 reads TGTGCCAGCAGTCGGGAAAGGACAGGGGTCAGCTATGGCTACACCTTC. Its translation is CASSRERTGVSYGYTF. Supplemented by reference TRBV5-6 and TRBJ1-2, the full variable domain reads DAGVTQSPTHLIKTRGQQVTLRCSPKSGHDTVSWYQQALGQGPQFIFQYYEEEERQRGNFPDRFSGHQFPNYSSELNVNALLLGDSALYLCASSRERTGVSYGYTFGSGTRLTVV.

The V and J genes are TRBV19 and TRBJ1-5; 10 bases are a match to TRBD1. After removal of 8 bases from V and 7 bases from J, the junction contained 5 bases not matched to a gene. There are 13 residues in the CDR3. Germline lookup yields CDR1 LNHDA and CDR2 SQIVND (reference sequence). CDR3 bases: TGTGCCAGTGGGACAGGGGTTGAGCAGCCCCAGCATTTT. Translating gives CASGTGVEQPQHF.

The chain uses TRBV5-6 and TRBJ1-3, with 8 bases lining up with TRBD1. V shed 3 bases and J 3 bases; nucleotides not matched to a gene: 5. This CDR3 comprises 15 residues. Looked up from germline, CDR1 is SGHDT and CDR2 is YYEEEE. The CDR3 nucleotides are TGTGCCAGCAGCTCACCCAGGGGGCTTGGAAACACCATATATTTT. This gives the protein CASSSPRGLGNTIYF.

The chain links TRBV5-6 to TRBJ2-7; TRBD2 matches 9 bases. The CDR3 is made up of 15 amino acids. V shed 1 base and J 0 bases; nucleotides not matched to a gene: 2. CDR1 is SGHDT and CDR2 is YYEEEE in the germline V gene. In DNA form, the CDR3 reads TGTGCCAGCAGCTTGATTAGCGGGGGCTCCTACGAGCAGTACTTC. The encoded protein is CASSLISGGSYEQYF.

This sequence joins TRBV19 and TRBJ1-2, with 12 bases identical to TRBD1. The CDR3 spans 16 residues. The V segment lost 5 bases and the J segment 4 bases; nucleotides outside the gene matches: 8. Looked up from germline, CDR1 is LNHDA and CDR2 is SQIVND (reference sequence). CDR3 sequence: CASSSEEGQGAYGYTF. Written as DNA, the CDR3 is TGTGCCAGTAGTTCCGAAGAGGGACAGGGGGCCTATGGCTACACCTTC.

The chain couples TRBV30 to TRBJ1-3; the match to TRBD1 covers 9 bases. This CDR3 contains 15 residues. Per germline, CDR1 GTSNPN and CDR2 SVGIG (reference sequence). V dropped 2 bases and J dropped 4; count of bases not matched to a gene: 6. The DNA of the CDR3 is TGTGCCTGGAGTTGGGACAGGGAATCAGGAAACACCATATATTTT. This gives the protein CAWSWDRESGNTIYF. Filled out from reference TRBV30 and TRBJ1-3, the complete variable domain reads SQTIHQWPATLVQPVGSPLSLECTVEGTSNPNLYWYRQAAGRGLQLLFYSVGIGQISSEVPQNLSASRPQDRQFILSSKKLLLSDSGFYLCAWSWDRESGNTIYFGEGSWLTVV.

This chain connects TRBV6-2 or TRBV6-3 to TRBJ2-7, with 11 bases identical to TRBD2. The CDR3 is made up of 15 amino acids. V shed 4 bases and J 2 bases; nucleotides not matched to a gene: 4. CDR1 is MNHEY and CDR2 is SVGEGT in the germline V gene. The CDR3: CASSLAGGRPYEQYF. For the CDR3, the DNA is TGTGCCAGCAGTTTAGCGGGAGGGAGACCCTACGAGCAGTACTTC.

The rearrangement links TRBV2 to TRBJ2-7; 8 bases line up with TRBD2. Looked up from germline, CDR1 is SNHLY and CDR2 is FYNNEI. After removal of 3 bases from V and 1 base from J, the junction contained 5 bases not matched to a gene. The CDR3 is 15 amino acids. CDR3 region: CASSDGLAGSYEQYF. In DNA, the CDR3 is TGTGCCAGCAGTGATGGGCTAGCGGGTTCCTACGAGCAGTACTTC.